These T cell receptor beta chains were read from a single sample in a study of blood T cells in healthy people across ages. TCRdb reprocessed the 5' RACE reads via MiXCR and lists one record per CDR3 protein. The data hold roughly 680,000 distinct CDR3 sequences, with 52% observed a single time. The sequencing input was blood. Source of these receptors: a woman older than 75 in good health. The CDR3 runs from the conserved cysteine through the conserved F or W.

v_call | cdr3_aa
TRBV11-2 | CAPRHTGTYEQYF
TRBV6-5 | CASSYDPTSYNEQFF
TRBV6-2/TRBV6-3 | CASRKTGVDRAGGWTDTQYF
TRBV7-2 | CASSLAQGGQPQHF
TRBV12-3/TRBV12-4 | CASSNSVTGELFF
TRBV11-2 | CAGGRGASETQYF
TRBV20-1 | CSASGGEQPQHF
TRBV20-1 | CSPLRNEQFF
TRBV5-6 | CASIPGGPGANVLTF
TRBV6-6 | CASSYRTGDNNEQFF
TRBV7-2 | CATQRGEGTDTQYF
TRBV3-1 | CASSLGSSEQYF
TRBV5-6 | CASSLREDTQYF
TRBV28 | CASSSGSGNTDTQYF
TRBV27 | CASSFGGNNQPQHF
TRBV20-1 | CSASGGDYEQYF
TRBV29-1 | CSGSRLQQETQYF
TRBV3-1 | CASSQHRGVEETQYF
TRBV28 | CASSLRRQNTGELFF
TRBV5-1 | CASSSRTAHSGANVLTF
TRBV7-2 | CASGTVGETQYF
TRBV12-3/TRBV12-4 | CASKLSVLPDHEQFF
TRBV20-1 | CSARGGPSNQPQHF
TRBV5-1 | CASTVLEALNEQFF
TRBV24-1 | CATSDALTAYRTDTQYF
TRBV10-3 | CAIRSSGVSNEQYF
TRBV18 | CASSRIQGLADSYNEQFF
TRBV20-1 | CSAIPGTSVSYEQYF
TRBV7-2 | CASSLKLVGGADTQYF
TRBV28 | CASSPGTPLAKNTQYF
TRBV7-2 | CASSLARAAGKAFF
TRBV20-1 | CSAKLEGRNTEAFF
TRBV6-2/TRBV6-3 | CASRPTSGGNYEQYF
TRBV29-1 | CSVVTGIEQFF
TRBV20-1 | CSARKAGRAYEQYF
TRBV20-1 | CSARALTGGAPQPQHF
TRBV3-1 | CASSQGGPSGIQQYF
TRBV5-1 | CASSFNQETQYF
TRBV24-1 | CASPPPDFTYEQYF
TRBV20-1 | CSARASWTRTETQYF
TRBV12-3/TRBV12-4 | CASSFRGRSLETQYF
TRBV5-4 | CASSSASGSTDTQYF
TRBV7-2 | CASSFVVGNTEAFF
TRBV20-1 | CSARFSSGLETQYF
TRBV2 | CASTLDRNSEQYF
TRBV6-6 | CAGSSRTGGRFF
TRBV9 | CASSADRVANPLHF
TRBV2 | CASSARAPVYEQFF
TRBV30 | CAWSIRDYQPQHF
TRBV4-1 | CASSQGLAGRFYNEQFF
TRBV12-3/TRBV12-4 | CASSFRGQGRTNEKLFF
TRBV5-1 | CASSSGQGTQYF
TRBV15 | CATSREVGNEQFF